This TCR beta chain was sequenced in a study of vaccination effects on CD4 cells after COVID-19. The CDR3 covers 12 residues. TCRdb's table, derived via immunoSEQ multiplex PCR, lists solely in-frame clones and lacks some. The top ten clones hold around 7.9% of a sample with about 45,000 clones, roughly 74% of them seen once. This clone came up once. Antigen specificity is unknown. One end of the junction does not line up with germline, which may come from a read error. Subsequent to 10 days of culture, CD4+ T cells were isolated. From March to December 2020, the person had a SARS-CoV-2 infection that was confirmed by PCR. On day 3 and again on day 7, half the medium was replaced with IL-2 medium.

The chain couples TRBV12-3 or TRBV12-4 to TRBJ2-3; TRBD2 aligns across 9 bases. The TCR was taken from a human donor who had a prior SARS-CoV-2 infection. The source material was CD4+ T cells from PBMCs cultured without peptide, sampled before COVID-19 vaccination. The CDR3 DNA reads as TGTGCCAGCAGTCCCAGCGGGAGGAGGAATAATTTT. It yields the protein CASSPSGRRNNF.